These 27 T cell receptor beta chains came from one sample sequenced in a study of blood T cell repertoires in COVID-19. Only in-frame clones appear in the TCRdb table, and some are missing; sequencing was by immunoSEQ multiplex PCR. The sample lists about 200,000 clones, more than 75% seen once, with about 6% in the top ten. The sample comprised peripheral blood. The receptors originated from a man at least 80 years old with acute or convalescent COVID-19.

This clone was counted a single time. The CDR3 spells CASSVGGMGSGELFF. The CDR3 DNA is TGTGCCAGCAGCGTAGGCGGGATGGGTTCCGGGGAGCTGTTTTTT. The J gene is TRBJ2-2, the V gene TRBV9, with a tentative D call TRBD2 (6 bases). Germline V gene data show CDR1 as SGDLS and CDR2 as YYNGEE. The length of the CDR3 is 15 residues. Trimming stripped 0 bases from V and 6 bases from J, with 12 bases between.

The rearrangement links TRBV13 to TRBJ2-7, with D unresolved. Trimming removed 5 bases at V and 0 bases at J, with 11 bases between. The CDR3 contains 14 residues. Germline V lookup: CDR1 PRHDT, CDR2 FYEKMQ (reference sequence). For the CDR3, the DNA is TGTGCCAGCAGCCCCACTTGGGCCTCCTACGAGCAGTACGTC. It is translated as CASSPTWASYEQYV.

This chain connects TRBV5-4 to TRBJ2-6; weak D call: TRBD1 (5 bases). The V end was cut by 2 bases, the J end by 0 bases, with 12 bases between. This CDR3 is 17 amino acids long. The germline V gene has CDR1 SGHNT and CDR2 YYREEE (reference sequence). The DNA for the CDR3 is TGTGCCAGCAGCTTAGGGCAGGACAACTCTGGGGCCAACGTCCTGACTTTC. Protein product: CASSLGQDNSGANVLTF.

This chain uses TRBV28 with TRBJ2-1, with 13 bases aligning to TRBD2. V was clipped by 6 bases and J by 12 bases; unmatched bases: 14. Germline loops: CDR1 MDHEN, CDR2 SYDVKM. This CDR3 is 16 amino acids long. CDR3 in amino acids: CASSTPGTSGNRRQFF. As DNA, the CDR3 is TGTGCCAGCAGCACCCCCGGGACTAGCGGGAACCGTAGGCAGTTCTTC.

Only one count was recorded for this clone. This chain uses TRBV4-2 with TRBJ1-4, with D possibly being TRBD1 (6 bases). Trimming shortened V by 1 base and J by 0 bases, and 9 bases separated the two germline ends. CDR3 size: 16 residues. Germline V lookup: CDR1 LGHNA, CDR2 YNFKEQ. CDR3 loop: CASSQGWTATNEKLFF. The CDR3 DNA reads TGTGCCAGCAGCCAAGGTTGGACAGCAACTAATGAAAAACTGTTTTTT.

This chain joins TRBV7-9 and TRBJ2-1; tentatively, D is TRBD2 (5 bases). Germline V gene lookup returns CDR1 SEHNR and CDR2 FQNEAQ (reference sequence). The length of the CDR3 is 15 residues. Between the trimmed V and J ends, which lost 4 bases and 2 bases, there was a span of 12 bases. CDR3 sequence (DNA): TGTGCCAGCAGCTACCCCGTGGGAGCCTACAATGAGCAGTTCTTC. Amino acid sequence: CASSYPVGAYNEQFF.

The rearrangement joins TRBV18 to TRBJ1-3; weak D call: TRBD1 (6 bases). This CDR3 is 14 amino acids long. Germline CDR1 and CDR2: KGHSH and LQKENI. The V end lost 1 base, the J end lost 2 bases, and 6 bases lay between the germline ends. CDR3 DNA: TGTGCCAGCTCACCACGGGGGCCTGGAAACACCATATATTTT. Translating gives CASSPRGPGNTIYF.

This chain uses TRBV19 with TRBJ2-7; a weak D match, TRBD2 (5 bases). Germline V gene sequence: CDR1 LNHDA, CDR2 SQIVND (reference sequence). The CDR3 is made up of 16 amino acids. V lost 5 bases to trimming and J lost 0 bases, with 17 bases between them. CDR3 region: CASSAGVSRSSYEQYV. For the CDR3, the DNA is TGTGCCAGTAGTGCCGGGGTCTCTAGGAGCTCCTACGAGCAGTACGTC.

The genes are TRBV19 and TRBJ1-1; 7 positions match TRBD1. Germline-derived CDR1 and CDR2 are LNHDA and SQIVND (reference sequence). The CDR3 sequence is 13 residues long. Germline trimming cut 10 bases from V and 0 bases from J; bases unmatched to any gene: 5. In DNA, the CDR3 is TGTGCCACCACAGACAGGGTGAACACTGAAGCTTTCTTT. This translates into CATTDRVNTEAFF.

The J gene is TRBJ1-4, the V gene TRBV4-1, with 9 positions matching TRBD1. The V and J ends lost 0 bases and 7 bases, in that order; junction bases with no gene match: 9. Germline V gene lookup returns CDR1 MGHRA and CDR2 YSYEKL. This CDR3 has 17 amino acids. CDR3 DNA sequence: TGCGCCAGCAGCCAAGACCCGGACAGGGGAGGGGGTGAAAAACTGTTTTTT. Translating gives CASSQDPDRGGGEKLFF.

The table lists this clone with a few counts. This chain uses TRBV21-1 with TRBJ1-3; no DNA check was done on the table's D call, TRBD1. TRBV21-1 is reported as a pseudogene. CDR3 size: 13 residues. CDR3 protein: CASSQDSGNTIYF. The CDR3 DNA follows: TGTGCCAGCAGCCAGGACTCTGGAAACACCATATATTTT.

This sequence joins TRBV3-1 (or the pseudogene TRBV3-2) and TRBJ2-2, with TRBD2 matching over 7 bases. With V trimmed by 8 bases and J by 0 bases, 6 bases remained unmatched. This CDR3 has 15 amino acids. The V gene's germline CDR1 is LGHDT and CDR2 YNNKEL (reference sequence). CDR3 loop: CASLGEGANTGELFF. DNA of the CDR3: TGTGCCAGCCTCGGGGAGGGAGCGAACACCGGGGAGCTGTTTTTT.

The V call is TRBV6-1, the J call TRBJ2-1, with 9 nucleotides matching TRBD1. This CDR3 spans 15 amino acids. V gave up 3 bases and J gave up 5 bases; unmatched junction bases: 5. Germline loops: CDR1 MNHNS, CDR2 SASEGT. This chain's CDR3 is CASSDRTGADNEQFF. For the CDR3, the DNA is TGTGCCAGCAGTGATAGGACAGGGGCTGACAATGAGCAGTTCTTC.

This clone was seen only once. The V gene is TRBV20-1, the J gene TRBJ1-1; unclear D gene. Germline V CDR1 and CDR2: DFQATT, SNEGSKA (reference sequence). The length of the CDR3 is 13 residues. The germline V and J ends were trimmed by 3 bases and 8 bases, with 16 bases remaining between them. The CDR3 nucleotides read TGCAGTGCTAGTAGTAGTAACAGTCCGGAAGCTTTCTTT. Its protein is CSASSSNSPEAFF.

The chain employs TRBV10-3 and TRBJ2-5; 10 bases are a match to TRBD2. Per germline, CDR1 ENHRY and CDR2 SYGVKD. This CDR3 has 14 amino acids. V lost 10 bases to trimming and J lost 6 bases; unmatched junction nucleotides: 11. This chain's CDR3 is CATEAGGGLKTQYF. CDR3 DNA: TGTGCCACCGAAGCGGGAGGGGGGTTAAAGACCCAGTACTTC.

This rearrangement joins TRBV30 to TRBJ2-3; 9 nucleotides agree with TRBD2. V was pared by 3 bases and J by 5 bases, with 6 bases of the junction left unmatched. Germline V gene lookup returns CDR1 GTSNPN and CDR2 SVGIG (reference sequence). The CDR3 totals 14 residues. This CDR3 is CAWSGLAIQDTQYF. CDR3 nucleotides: TGTGCCTGGAGCGGACTAGCGATCCAAGATACGCAGTATTTT.

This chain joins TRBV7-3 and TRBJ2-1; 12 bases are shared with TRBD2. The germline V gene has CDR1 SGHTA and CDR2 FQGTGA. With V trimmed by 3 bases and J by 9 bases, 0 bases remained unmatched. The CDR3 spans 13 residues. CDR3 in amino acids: CASSLTSGGEQFF. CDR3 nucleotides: TGTGCCAGCAGCTTGACTAGCGGGGGTGAGCAGTTCTTC.

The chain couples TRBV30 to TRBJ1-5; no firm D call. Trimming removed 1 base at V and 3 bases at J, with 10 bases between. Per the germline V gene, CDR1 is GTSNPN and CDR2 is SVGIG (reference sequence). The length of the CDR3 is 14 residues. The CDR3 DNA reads TGTGCCTGGAGTGAAGCAAGCACCAATCAGCCCCAGCATTTT. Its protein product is CAWSEASTNQPQHF.

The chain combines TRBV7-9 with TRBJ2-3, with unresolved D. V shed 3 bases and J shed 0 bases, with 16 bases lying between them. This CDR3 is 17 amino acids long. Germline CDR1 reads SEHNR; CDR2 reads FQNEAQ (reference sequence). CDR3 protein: CASSLRADTNSTDTQYF. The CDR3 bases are TGTGCCAGCAGCTTGCGTGCTGACACCAATAGCACAGATACGCAGTATTTT.

The CDR3 nucleotides read TGCAGCGTTGATGGGGGGACTAGCGGGAGCGGGGAGCTGTTTTTT. Its translation: CSVDGGTSGSGELFF. V gene TRBV29-1 combines with J gene TRBJ2-2; 14 bases are a match to TRBD2. The CDR3 consists of 15 residues. After removal of 3 bases from V and 7 bases from J, the junction contained 4 bases not matched to a gene. The germline V gene encodes CDR1 SQVTM and CDR2 ANQGSEA.

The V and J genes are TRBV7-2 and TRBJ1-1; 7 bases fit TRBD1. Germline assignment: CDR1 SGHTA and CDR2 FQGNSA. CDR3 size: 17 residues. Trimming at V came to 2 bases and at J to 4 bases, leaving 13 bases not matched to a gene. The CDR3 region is CASSLHLQRGLTTEAFF. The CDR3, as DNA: TGTGCCAGCAGCTTACATCTACAGAGGGGGCTCACCACTGAAGCTTTCTTT. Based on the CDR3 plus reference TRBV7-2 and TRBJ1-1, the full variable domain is GAGVSQSPSNKVTEKGKDVELRCDPISGHTALYWYRQSLGQGLEFLIYFQGNSAPDKSGLPSDRFSAERTGGSVSTLTIQRTQQEDSAVYLCASSLHLQRGLTTEAFFGQGTRLTVV.

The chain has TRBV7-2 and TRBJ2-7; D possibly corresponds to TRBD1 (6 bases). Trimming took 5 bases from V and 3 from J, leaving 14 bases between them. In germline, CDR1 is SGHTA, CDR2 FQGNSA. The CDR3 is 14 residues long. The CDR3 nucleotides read TGTGCCAGCAGCAAGCTAACAGGGCTCTACGAGCAGTACTTC. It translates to CASSKLTGLYEQYF.

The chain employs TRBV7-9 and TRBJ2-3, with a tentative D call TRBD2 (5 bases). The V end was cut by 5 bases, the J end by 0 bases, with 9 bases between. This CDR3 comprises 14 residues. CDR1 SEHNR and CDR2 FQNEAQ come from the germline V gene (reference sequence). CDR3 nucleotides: TGTGCCAGCAGCATTAGCGCAAGCACAGATACGCAGTATTTT. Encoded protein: CASSISASTDTQYF.

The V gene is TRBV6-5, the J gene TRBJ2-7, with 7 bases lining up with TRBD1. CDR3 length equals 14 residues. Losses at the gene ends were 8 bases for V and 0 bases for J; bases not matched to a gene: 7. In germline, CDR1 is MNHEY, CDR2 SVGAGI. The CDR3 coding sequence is TGTGCCAGCGGACTGACAGGGAACTCCTACGAGCAGTACTTC. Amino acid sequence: CASGLTGNSYEQYF.

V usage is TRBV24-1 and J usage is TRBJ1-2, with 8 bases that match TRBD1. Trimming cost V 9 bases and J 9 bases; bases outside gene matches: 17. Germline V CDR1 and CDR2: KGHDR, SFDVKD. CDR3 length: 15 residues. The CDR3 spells CATPGGQDGSYSYTF. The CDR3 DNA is TGTGCCACCCCAGGGGGCCAAGATGGCTCGTACAGCTACACCTTC.

This chain's CDR3 is CASSYSVGGAEQYV. Here the CDR3 DNA reads TGTGCCAGCAGTTACTCGGTAGGGGGCGCCGAGCAGTACGTC. The chain has TRBV6-6 and TRBJ2-7; TRBD1 matches 7 bases. V dropped 0 bases and J dropped 6; count of bases not matched to a gene: 5. The CDR3 sequence is 14 residues long. Germline CDR1 is MNHNY and CDR2 is SVGAGI (reference sequence).

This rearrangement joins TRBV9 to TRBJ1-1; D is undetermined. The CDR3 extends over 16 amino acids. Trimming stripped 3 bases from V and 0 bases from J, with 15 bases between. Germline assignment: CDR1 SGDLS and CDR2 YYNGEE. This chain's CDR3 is CASSAPSGSMNTEAFF. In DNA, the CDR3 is TGTGCCAGCAGCGCCCCTTCGGGGTCCATGAACACTGAAGCTTTCTTT.